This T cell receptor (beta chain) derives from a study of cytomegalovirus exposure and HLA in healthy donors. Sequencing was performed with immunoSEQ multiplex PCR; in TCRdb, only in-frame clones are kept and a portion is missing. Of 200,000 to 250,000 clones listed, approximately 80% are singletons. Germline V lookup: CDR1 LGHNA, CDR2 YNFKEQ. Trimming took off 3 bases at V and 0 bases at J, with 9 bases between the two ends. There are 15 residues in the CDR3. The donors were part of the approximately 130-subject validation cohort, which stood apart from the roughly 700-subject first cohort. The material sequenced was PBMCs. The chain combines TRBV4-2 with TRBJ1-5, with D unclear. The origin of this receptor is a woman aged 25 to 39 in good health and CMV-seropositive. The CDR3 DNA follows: TGTGCCAGCAGCCACCTCGTAGATAGCAATCAGCCCCAGCATTTT. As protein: CASSHLVDSNQPQHF.